The clone carrying this TCR beta chain has a handful of counts. Its target is unknown. The data were obtained in a study of identical twins. Regarding the study as a whole: Abundant cord blood beta clonotypes carried fewer insertions; memory repertoires showed none.

The CDR3 covers 14 residues. Germline V lookup: CDR1 SGHRS, CDR2 YFSETQ. V lost 2 bases and J 6 bases, leaving 13 bases between the germline ends. TCRdb redid the calling of the 5' RACE reads with MiXCR, one entry per CDR3 protein. The sample lists fewer than 500,000 distinct CDR3 sequences; approximately 24% were seen once. This sample was also put to use in a study of T cells expressing NK-cell markers. From that second work: Several of the experiments relied on an anti-gamma-delta TCR antibody so that only alpha-beta TCR T cells were sorted.

The TCR comes from a woman between 18 and 30 years old in good health. The rearrangement links TRBV5-1 to TRBJ2-3; D may be TRBD1 or TRBD2 (5 bases each). The specimen was CD4+ T cells sorted from blood. The CDR3 nucleotides are TGCGCCAGCAGCTTTCGGGGCGGTGGGGATACGCAGTATTTT. Its protein product is CASSFRGGGDTQYF.